This record concerns one T cell receptor beta chain sequence. Method: immunoSEQ multiplex PCR; TCRdb's copy keeps in-frame clones and lacks some. The sample consists of approximately 720,000 clones, about two thirds of them appearing once. This CDR3 is 18 amino acids long. These data are taken from a study of shared clonotypes between healthy human individuals. The sequence was obtained from a woman aged 30 to 39 in good health. The sequenced material came from memory CD4+ T cells sorted from blood. Documented subset: CD45RA-negative fraction. The chain uses TRBV21-1 and TRBJ2-6; the table assigns TRBD1, which was not confirmed against the DNA. TRBV21-1 is a documented pseudogene. For the CDR3, the DNA is TGTGCCAGCAGCATGCCGGACAGGTGCGTTCTGGGGGCCAACGTCCTGACTTTC. This codes for CASSMPDRCVLGANVLTF.